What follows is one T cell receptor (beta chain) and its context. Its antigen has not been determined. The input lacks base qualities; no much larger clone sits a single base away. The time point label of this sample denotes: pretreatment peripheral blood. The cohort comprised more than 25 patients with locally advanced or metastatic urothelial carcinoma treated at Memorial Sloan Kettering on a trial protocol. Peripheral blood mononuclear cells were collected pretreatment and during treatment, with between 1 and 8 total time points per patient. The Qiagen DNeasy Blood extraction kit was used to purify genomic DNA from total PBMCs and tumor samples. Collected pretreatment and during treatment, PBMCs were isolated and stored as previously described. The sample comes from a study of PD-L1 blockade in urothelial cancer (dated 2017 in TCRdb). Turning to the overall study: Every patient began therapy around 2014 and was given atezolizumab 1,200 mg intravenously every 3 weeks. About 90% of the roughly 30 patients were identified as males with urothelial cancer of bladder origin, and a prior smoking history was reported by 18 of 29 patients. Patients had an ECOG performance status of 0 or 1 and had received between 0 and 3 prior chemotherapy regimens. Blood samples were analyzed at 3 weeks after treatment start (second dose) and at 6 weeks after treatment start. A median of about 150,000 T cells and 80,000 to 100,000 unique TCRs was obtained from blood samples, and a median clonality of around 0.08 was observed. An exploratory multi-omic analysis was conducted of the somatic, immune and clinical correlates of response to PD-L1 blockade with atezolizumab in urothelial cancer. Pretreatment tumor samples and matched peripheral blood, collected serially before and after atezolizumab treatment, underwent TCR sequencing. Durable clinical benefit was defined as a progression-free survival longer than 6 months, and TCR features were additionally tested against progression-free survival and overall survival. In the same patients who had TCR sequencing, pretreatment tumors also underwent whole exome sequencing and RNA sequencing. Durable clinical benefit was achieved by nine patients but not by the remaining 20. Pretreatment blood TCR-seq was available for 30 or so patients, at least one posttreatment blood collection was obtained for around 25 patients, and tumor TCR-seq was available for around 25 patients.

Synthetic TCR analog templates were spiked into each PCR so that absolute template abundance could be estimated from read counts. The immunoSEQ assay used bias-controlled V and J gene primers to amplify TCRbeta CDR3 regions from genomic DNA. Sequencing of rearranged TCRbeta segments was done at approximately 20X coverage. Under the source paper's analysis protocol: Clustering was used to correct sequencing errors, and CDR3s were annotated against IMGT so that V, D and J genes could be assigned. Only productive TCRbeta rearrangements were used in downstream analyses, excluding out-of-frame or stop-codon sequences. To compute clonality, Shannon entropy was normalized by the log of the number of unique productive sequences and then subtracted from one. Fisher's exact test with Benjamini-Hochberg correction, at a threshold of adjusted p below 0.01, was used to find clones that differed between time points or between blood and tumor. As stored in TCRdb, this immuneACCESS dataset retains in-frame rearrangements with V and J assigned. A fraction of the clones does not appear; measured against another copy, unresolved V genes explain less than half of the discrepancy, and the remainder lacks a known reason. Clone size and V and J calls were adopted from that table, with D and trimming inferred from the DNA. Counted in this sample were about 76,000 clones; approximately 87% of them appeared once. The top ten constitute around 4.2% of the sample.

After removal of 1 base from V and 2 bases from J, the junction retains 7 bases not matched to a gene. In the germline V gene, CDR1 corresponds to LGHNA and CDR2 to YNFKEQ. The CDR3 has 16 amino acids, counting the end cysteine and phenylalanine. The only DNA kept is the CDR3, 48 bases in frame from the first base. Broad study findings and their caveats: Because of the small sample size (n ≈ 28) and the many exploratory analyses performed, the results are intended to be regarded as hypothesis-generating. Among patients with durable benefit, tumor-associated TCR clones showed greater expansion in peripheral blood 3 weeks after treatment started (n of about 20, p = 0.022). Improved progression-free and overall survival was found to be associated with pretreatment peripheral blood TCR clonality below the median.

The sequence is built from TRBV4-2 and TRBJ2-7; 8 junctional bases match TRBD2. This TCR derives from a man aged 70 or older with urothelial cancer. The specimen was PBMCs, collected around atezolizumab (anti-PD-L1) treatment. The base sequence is TGTGCCAGCAGCCAAGGGGATAGCGGGACCCCCTACGAGCAGTACTTC. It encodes CASSQGDSGTPYEQYF.